The sequence of this TCR beta chain was determined in a study of T-cell memory formation after mild COVID-19. As for the study in general: TCR clusters showed largely donor specificity.

The V gene's germline CDR1 is SGHVS and CDR2 FQNEAQ. Deletions cut 3 bases from V and 5 bases from J, with 13 bases between. This CDR3 is built from 14 residues. TCRdb re-called the 5' RACE reads with MiXCR, one entry per CDR3 protein. The sample records 200,000 to 250,000 distinct CDR3 sequences, 15% to 20% being singletons. On this clonotype: The antigen is undetermined.

Overall study results and limits: Contracting clones from day 15 to 85 had balanced CD4/CD8; later expanders favoured CD4+. Contracting CD8+ clones were enriched in EMRA, CD4+ mainly in CM and EM. Unconfirmed was the SARS-CoV-2 specificity of second-wave clones that peaked on day 37.

The TCR was taken from a man aged 18 to 29 who had mild COVID-19 (a few samples of this study predate the infection). Cell type and time point are not known. The chain is built from TRBV7-8 and TRBJ2-5; D is uncertain. The sequencing sample was made of PBMCs or a T cell subset sorted from them (not recorded which). The CDR3 protein is CASSFQVLTETQYF. CDR3 sequence (DNA): TGTGCCAGCAGCTTCCAGGTTCTGACGGAGACCCAGTACTTC.